What follows is one T cell receptor beta chain and its context. What it binds is unknown. The data originate from a study of CD8+CD57+ T cells in acquired aplastic anemia. At the level of the study: Mean DNA quantity obtained from sorted CD4+ and CD8+ cells was approximately 3 ug.

The CDR3 totals 16 residues. Germline V CDR1 and CDR2: SEHNR, FQNEAQ (reference sequence). The V gene end was trimmed by 5 bases and the J gene end by 15 bases; junction bases not matched to a gene: 16. Patients sequenced had flow cytometry evidence of CD8+CD57+ cell expansion. The study's findings and limits: The same twenty-nine CD8+ CDR3 sequences occurred in patients and in controls.

Profiling that covered TCR beta VDJ and CDR3 relied on genomic DNA as its template. TCRdb used MiXCR to reprocess the reads, holding one entry per CDR3 protein. The repertoire consists of about 270,000 distinct CDR3 sequences, with approximately 86% occurring once and the leading ten covering roughly two fifths. Sequencing input: sorted CD4+, CD8+, or CD8+CD57+ T cells (not recorded which) from PBMCs. This chain connects TRBV7-9 to TRBJ1-6; 10 bases agree with TRBD1. The sequence was obtained from a human donor with aplastic anemia. The CDR3 is CASSNGQGGQETHLHF. The CDR3 DNA reads TGTGCCAGCAGCAATGGACAGGGGGGCCAAGAGACCCACCTCCACTTT.